This T cell receptor (beta chain) was sequenced during a study of regulatory T cells in long-lasting Graves disease. Whole-study findings and limits: Peripheral blood alone, not thyroid tissue, underwent study. Persistent disease preferred TRBV28, TRBJ1-2 and TRBJ2-5. Persistent patients had a count of shared public clonotypes (around 2,500) that exceeded that of new patients (about 970).

Time point of the sample: newly diagnosed GD, antithyroid drugs for less than 3 months. TCR sequences were obtained from RNA taken from PBMCs. Trimming shortened V by 5 bases and J by 6 bases, and 17 bases separated the two germline ends. Germline CDR1 KGHSH, CDR2 LQKENI. The CDR3 covers 14 residues. A word on this clonotype: Its antigen remains unidentified.

Relying on iRepertoire HTBI primers and Arm-PCR of CDR3 regions, the team built TCR beta libraries. MiXCR, run by TCRdb on the multiplex PCR reads, gives a single entry per CDR3 protein. The data contain about 540,000 distinct CDR3 sequences, about 13% of them singletons. The data were also submitted as part of a second study, on T cells in Graves' hyperthyroidism and ophthalmopathy.

V is TRBV18 and J is TRBJ2-7; D is uncertain. Sequenced material: peripheral blood mononuclear cells (PBMCs), taken at new diagnosis, from a patient treated with antithyroid drugs. This clonotype originated in a man aged 25 to 40 with Graves disease. CDR3 DNA sequence: TGTGCCAGCTCATCCACACAAACCAGTGCCGAGCAGTACTTC. Protein product: CASSSTQTSAEQYF.